This is a list of T cell receptor beta chains from one sample in a study of blood T cell repertoires in COVID-19. Profiled with immunoSEQ multiplex PCR; TCRdb holds only in-frame clones, not every one. The data contain roughly 440,000 clones, 70% to 90% of them singletons. What was sequenced was peripheral blood. These TCRs come from a woman aged 45 to 65 with COVID-19, enrolled during active disease. Both conserved end residues are part of each CDR3. Fields, in order: clone size, J gene, D gene, V gene, CDR3 protein, CDR3 DNA. A D gene is named only where the DNA matches it firmly. For some rows the clone size is stated as once, few or many, or as a class when expanded; others skip it.

clone size: NA; J gene: TRBJ2-3; D gene: TRBD2; V gene: TRBV10-1; CDR3 protein: CASSDPSGPDTQYF; CDR3 DNA: TGCGCCAGCAGTGATCCTAGCGGCCCAGATACGCAGTATTTT
clone size: NA; J gene: TRBJ2-1; D gene: NA; V gene: TRBV6-1; CDR3 protein: CASSEPASSYNEQFF; CDR3 DNA: TGTGCCAGCAGTGAACCGGCTAGCTCCTACAATGAGCAGTTCTTC
clone size: NA; J gene: TRBJ2-7; D gene: NA; V gene: TRBV19; CDR3 protein: CASSIRVGPHEQYF; CDR3 DNA: TGTGCCAGTAGTATCAGGGTCGGCCCCCACGAGCAGTACTTC
clone size: once; J gene: TRBJ2-4; D gene: TRBD2; V gene: TRBV3-1/TRBV3-2; CDR3 protein: CASSQTSGGPNIQYF; CDR3 DNA: TGTGCCAGCAGCCAAACTAGCGGGGGCCCCAACATTCAGTACTTC
clone size: NA; J gene: TRBJ2-7; D gene: NA; V gene: TRBV12-3/TRBV12-4; CDR3 protein: CASSETGTYEQYF; CDR3 DNA: TGTGCCAGCAGCGAAACAGGGACCTACGAGCAGTACTTC
clone size: NA; J gene: TRBJ2-1; D gene: TRBD1; V gene: TRBV11-2; CDR3 protein: CASRNIGRTGRFF; CDR3 DNA: TGTGCCAGCAGAAACATCGGGCGGACAGGGAGGTTCTTC
clone size: NA; J gene: TRBJ1-3; D gene: NA; V gene: TRBV5-1; CDR3 protein: CASSSTGSGNTIYF; CDR3 DNA: TGCGCCAGCAGCTCAACAGGCTCTGGAAACACCATATATTTT
clone size: few; J gene: TRBJ1-5; D gene: NA; V gene: TRBV20-1; CDR3 protein: CSASKQFQPQHF; CDR3 DNA: TGCAGTGCTAGTAAACAGTTTCAGCCCCAGCATTTT
clone size: NA; J gene: TRBJ1-2; D gene: TRBD1; V gene: TRBV12-5; CDR3 protein: CASGRQGVDYGYTF; CDR3 DNA: TGTGCTAGTGGCAGACAGGGTGTTGACTATGGCTACACCTTC
clone size: NA; J gene: TRBJ2-7; D gene: NA; V gene: TRBV11-2; CDR3 protein: CASSLGPGQDYEQYF; CDR3 DNA: TGTGCCAGCAGCTTAGGGCCGGGACAAGACTACGAGCAGTACTTC
clone size: NA; J gene: TRBJ1-4; D gene: TRBD1; V gene: TRBV23-1; CDR3 protein: CASSHRDRVKRQTNEKLFF; CDR3 DNA: TGCGCCAGCAGTCACCGCGACAGGGTGAAACGGCAAACTAATGAAAAACTGTTTTTT
clone size: NA; J gene: TRBJ1-1; D gene: TRBD1; V gene: TRBV10-2; CDR3 protein: CASTGQGDEAFF; CDR3 DNA: TGCGCCAGCACGGGACAGGGTGATGAAGCTTTCTTT
clone size: NA; J gene: TRBJ2-1; D gene: NA; V gene: TRBV6-5; CDR3 protein: CASSYSGQGNNEQFF; CDR3 DNA: TGTGCCAGCAGTTACTCGGGTCAGGGGAACAATGAGCAGTTCTTC
clone size: NA; J gene: TRBJ1-2; D gene: TRBD1; V gene: TRBV6-5; CDR3 protein: CASSRTWTGEGYTF; CDR3 DNA: TGTGCCAGCAGTCGTACTTGGACAGGAGAAGGCTACACCTTC